This T cell receptor beta chain originates from a study of T-cell memory formation after mild COVID-19. Study in general: TCR clusters were mostly donor specific. Findings and limits, study-wide: Contracting CD8+ clones were enriched in EMRA, CD4+ mainly in CM and EM.

5'RACE with constant-segment primers yielded barcoded, UMI-tagged TCR alpha and TCR beta cDNA libraries. TCRdb re-called the 5' RACE reads with MiXCR, one entry per CDR3 protein. The table shows around 410,000 distinct CDR3 sequences, with less than 25% occurring only once. Details on this clonotype: Antigen unknown.

Germline V gene data show CDR1 as SEHNR and CDR2 as FQNEAQ (reference sequence). The V gene end was trimmed by 5 bases and the J gene end by 6 bases; junction bases not matched to a gene: 7. The CDR3 runs 14 residues. The specimen was PBMCs or a T cell subset sorted from them (not recorded which). The rearrangement uses TRBV7-9 and TRBJ2-3; 8 bases line up with TRBD1. This sequence was found in an adult woman who had mild COVID-19 (a few samples of this study predate the infection). Cell type and time point are not known. CDR3 amino acids: CASSPTDREDTQYF. CDR3 in DNA: TGTGCCAGCAGCCCCACGGACAGGGAGGATACGCAGTATTTT.